This TCR beta chain was identified in a study of identifying expanded T cells in peripheral blood. Findings and caveats of the study: Approximately two-week clone count variance significantly increased as total template count grew. Technical replicates showed around 1.3 changed clones; approximately 2 weeks around 15; four weeks 19.

CDR3 size: 14 residues. The V segment lost 3 bases and the J segment 9 bases; nucleotides outside the gene matches: 8. Germline CDR1 SNHLY, CDR2 FYNNEI. Here immunoSEQ multiplex PCR was the method, and the copy in TCRdb shows in-frame clones only, minus some. The repertoire consists of tens of thousands of clones, with approximately 81% occurring once and the leading ten covering 3.5% to 5.5%. As regards this clone: What it binds is not known.

The chain recombines TRBV2 with TRBJ2-7, with 10 bases identical to TRBD1. The material sequenced was blood. The TCR sequence derives from a person aged 18 to 75 in good health. CDR3: CASSDRGTGDAQYF. CDR3 DNA sequence: TGTGCCAGCAGTGATCGTGGGACAGGGGACGCGCAGTACTTC.